This T cell receptor (beta chain) was captured in a study of chemoradiotherapy in HPV16-positive cancers. Here immunoSEQ multiplex PCR was the method, and the copy in TCRdb shows in-frame clones only, minus some. This sample yields some 3,500 clones, of which approximately 71% are seen a single time; about 14% belongs to the top ten. Germline values: CDR1 SGHDT, CDR2 YYEEEE. Trimming at V came to 4 bases and at J to 7 bases, leaving 6 bases not matched to a gene. CDR3 size: 13 residues. General study points: Functional assays defining HPV-specific T cells used only two HPV16-positive patients. HPV-responsive T-cell expansion during chemoradiotherapy was linked to improved recurrence-free survival in HPV16-positive patients. Non-HPV-specific T cells did not expand in tumors during treatment, whereas candidate HPV-specific clones and E7-related motifs did.

This clone has only a few counts. Its antigen is unidentified. Repertoires were sampled repeatedly during chemoradiotherapy. The specimen was collected from a patient who underwent chemoradiotherapy. The receptor's source is a human donor with HPV-associated anogenital cancer. The chain combines TRBV5-6 with TRBJ1-2, with 8 bases lining up with TRBD1. The CDR3 region is CASSADRGGGYTF. As DNA, the CDR3 is TGTGCCAGCAGCGCAGACAGGGGAGGTGGCTACACCTTC.